Listed here is a single T cell receptor beta chain. Its antigen is undetermined. These data come from a study of T cell clones after liver transplantation. The wider study: As an antigen-independent comparator, third-party-reactive TCRbeta sequences came from pre-transplant mixed lymphocyte reactions. Notes on the study in general: A larger donor-reactive than third-party decline suggested partial antigen-specific deletion.

Method: immunoSEQ multiplex PCR; TCRdb's copy keeps in-frame clones and lacks some. The sample carries 10,000 or so clones, around 80% recorded once. Germline CDR1 is SGHDT and CDR2 is YYEEEE. With V trimmed by 6 bases and J by 4 bases, 10 bases remained unmatched. CDR3 length: 14 amino acids. The chain carries TRBV5-6 and TRBJ2-7; 7 nucleotides match TRBD1. The source material was CD8+ T cells from blood, sampled at the 22-month timepoint. The TCR was taken from a human patient who received a liver transplant. A share of the T cells may be of graft donor origin. The CDR3 nucleotides are TGTGCCAGCACCCTAGGGACAGCCTTTTACGAGCAGTACTTC. Protein: CASTLGTAFYEQYF. Filled out from reference TRBV5-6 and TRBJ2-7, the complete variable domain reads DAGVTQSPTHLIKTRGQQVTLRCSPKSGHDTVSWYQQALGQGPQFIFQYYEEEERQRGNFPDRFSGHQFPNYSSELNVNALLLGDSALYLCASTLGTAFYEQYFGPGTRLTVT.